This T cell receptor beta chain was observed in a study of cytomegalovirus exposure and HLA in healthy donors. Findings of the study overall: In a later analysis, several top co-occurrence clusters appeared linked to parvovirus B19, influenza, CMV and Epstein-Barr virus.

PCR employed 60 Vbeta and 13 Jbeta primers. Libraries were prepared by immunoSEQ multiplex PCR; TCRdb keeps only in-frame clonotypes and omits some of them. Among over 100,000 clones, over 75% were seen once, and the ten largest hold 9.5% to 13%. A remark on this clone: Antigen unknown.

This CDR3 spans 13 amino acids. The junction had 4 bases not matched to a gene; V was cut back by 7 bases and J by 3 bases. Germline values: CDR1 MNHEY, CDR2 SVGAGI. The sample consisted of PBMCs. The chain is built from TRBV6-5 and TRBJ1-2; 8 bases are shared with TRBD1. This clonotype originated in a man aged 35-49 years in good health and CMV-seropositive. As DNA, the CDR3 is TGTGCCAGCAACGGACAGGGCGACTATGGCTACACCTTC. It codes for CASNGQGDYGYTF.